This T cell receptor (beta chain) was retrieved from a study of blood T cells in healthy people across ages (dated by TCRdb to the mid-2010s). In terms of the full investigation: In model experiments, template switching captured about one uniquely barcoded TCR beta cDNA molecule for every two T cells. Age-related changes in TCR beta repertoire diversity were measured in the study by deep sequencing normalized with unique cDNA molecular identifiers. Four age groups were formed from the donors: young (average about 15 years), middle-aged (around 41), aged (approximately 60) and long-lived (less than 85). Donors of different ages were randomly distributed across sequencing lanes to avoid experimental bias. Two additional independent replicas of 1 million unique cDNA reads from the same blood draw were analyzed for two donors (one aged 18 to 29 and one aged 80 or older). On the study overall, not on this receptor specifically: As age increased, observed TCR beta diversity per million T cells dropped in a roughly linear way, and a significant reduction was already evident by age 40. Compared with the aged group, the long-lived group had more naive CD4+ T cells, fewer expanded clones and increased TCR diversity, suggesting age selection. There was a strong correlation between observed TCR beta diversity and the percentage of naive T cells measured by flow cytometry. Total diversity estimates from one million sequenced T cells were considered lower bounds and underestimates. The CMV infection status of donors was not known, potentially confounding age-related changes in expanded clonotypes. Bulk unsorted PBMC profiling prevented conclusive comparison of naive and antigen-experienced compartments.

The donors were around 39 Caucasian individuals from Russia, aged roughly 6 to 100 years, who were systemically healthy. About 9.6 milliliters of peripheral blood were collected from each donor into EDTA-treated Vacutainer tubes. Ficoll-Paque density-gradient centrifugation was used to isolate PBMCs, with at least 6.5 million obtained per sample. Trizol reagent was used to extract total RNA from PBMCs, with at least 5 micrograms per sample. For every donor, flow cytometry on a PBMC aliquot measured the percentage of naive CD45RAhigh/CD27high T cells. The junction carries 10 bases between V and J, which are trimmed by 4 bases and 3 bases respectively. CDR1 LGHNA and CDR2 YNFKEQ are derived from the germline V gene. The CDR3 numbers 13 residues from cysteine through phenylalanine. Just CDR3 DNA is preserved here, 39 bases in frame from base 1. Library construction relied on 5' RACE. The sequencing machine was an Illumina HiSeq 2500. A second PCR of about 6 to 11 cycles was performed with a sample-barcoded 5' primer and a J-beta primer mix. A unique molecular identifier was introduced onto each TCR beta cDNA molecule by a template-switch 5' adaptor carrying 12 random nucleotides. Each sample yielded at least 2.5 million CDR3-containing paired-end reads. First-strand cDNA synthesis was performed from all RNA using the Mint cDNA synthesis kit, with priming by a TRBC-specific oligonucleotide. Following uracil-DNA glycosylase treatment, all cDNA underwent a first 18-cycle PCR with the universal primers M1SS and BC2_uni_R. The authors' analysis ran thus. Normalization of each sample was performed by random selection of 1 million high-quality reads, each carrying a distinct molecular identifier. Instead of being binned into consensus sequences, reads that shared molecular identifiers were thrown out. MiTCR, run with a Q25 quality threshold and the strictest error-elimination algorithm, handled CDR3 identification, clonotype clustering and error correction. Lower-bound total TCR beta diversity was estimated with a nonparametric unseen species model using Euler transformation. TCRdb cleaned the public reads at Q25 with fastp, built clones with MiXCR and kept in-frame beta chains. Rows are unified per CDR3 protein, each entry keeping the most common DNA and genes. TCRdb, not the original authors, processed these V and J calls. A total of about 1,400,000 distinct CDR3 sequences appear in this sample, around 59% of them only once. In total, the top ten clones hold 6.5% to 8.5% of the sample.

Of note for this clonotype: Its recognized antigen is unknown. One base away there is no much larger clone; base qualities are not given.

Input material: blood. The chain uses TRBV4-2 and TRBJ2-7; no D gene can be assigned with confidence. The clonotype originates from a man aged 18 to 30 in good health. CDR3 reads: CASSRTVGYEQYF. The nucleotides are TGTGCCAGCAGCCGCACAGTCGGCTACGAGCAGTACTTC.